This T cell receptor (beta chain) is from a study of blood T cells in healthy people across ages. Findings and limits, study-wide: Percentage of naive T cells showed a strong correlation with TCR beta diversity. Long-lived and aged donors differed, with more naive CD4+ cells and higher diversity in the long-lived.

This clonotype was counted at least ten times. The target antigen is unknown. Its ends do not fully match the called genes, so a read error is possible. A second PCR, run for roughly 7 to 11 cycles, used a sample-barcoded 5' primer plus a J-beta primer mix. Per sample, CDR3-containing paired-end reads numbered at least 2.5 million. Via MiXCR, TCRdb re-called the 5' RACE reads, giving one row per CDR3 protein. The sample includes 1.5 million to 2 million distinct CDR3 sequences, 28% of them seen just once. Germline V gene sequence: CDR1 SGHTA, CDR2 FQGNSA. The CDR3 is made up of 13 amino acids. Sequencing input: blood. This chain uses TRBV7-2 with TRBJ1-1; D gene uncertain. This clonotype originated in a woman aged 25 to 45 in good health. CDR3 sequence: CASSPRQNTEAFF. The CDR3 coding sequence is TGCGCCAGCAGCCCTAGACAGAACACTGAAGCTTTCTTT.